The clone carrying this T cell receptor (beta chain) has ten or more counts. The germline gene is not matched at one end of the junction; a read error may be the cause. Amplification yielded TCR beta CDR3 regions, with RNA transcripts as the source. First-round RT-PCR of the TCR CDR3 relied on the HTBI primer set. TCRdb processed the multiplex PCR reads anew with MiXCR; each CDR3 protein has one entry. The data contain almost 600,000 distinct CDR3 sequences, about 15% of them singletons. The data stem from a study of T cells in Graves' hyperthyroidism and ophthalmopathy. CDR1 is SGHRS, CDR2 YFSETQ, per germline. The CDR3 is made up of 14 amino acids.

The sequenced material came from blood. This receptor was taken from a woman aged 25-40 years with Graves' hyperthyroidism that later progressed to Graves' ophthalmopathy. The V call is TRBV5-1, the J call TRBJ2-5, with D maybe TRBD2 (5 bases). CDR3 region: CASSLGGGQETQYF. The CDR3 DNA follows: TGTGCCAGCAGTTTAGGAGGCGGGCAAGAGACCCAGTACTTC.